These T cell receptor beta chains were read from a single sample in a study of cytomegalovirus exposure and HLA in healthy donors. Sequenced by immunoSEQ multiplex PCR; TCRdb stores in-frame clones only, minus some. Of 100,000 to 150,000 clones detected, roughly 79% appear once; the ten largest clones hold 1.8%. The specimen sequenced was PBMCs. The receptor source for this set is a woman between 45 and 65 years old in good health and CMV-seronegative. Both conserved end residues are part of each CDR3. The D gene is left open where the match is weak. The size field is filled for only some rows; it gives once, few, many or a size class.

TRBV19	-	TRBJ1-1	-	TGTGCCAGTAGTATTGACATGAACACTGAAGCTTTCTTT	CASSIDMNTEAFF
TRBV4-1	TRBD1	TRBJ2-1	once	TGCGCCAGCAGCCTATCCAGGACGGGACAGGGGTTCAATGAGCAGTTCTTC	CASSLSRTGQGFNEQFF
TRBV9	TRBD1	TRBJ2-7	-	TGTGCCAGCAGCCCTCGAGGGCCAGGGGGCCCCTACGAGCAGTACTTC	CASSPRGPGGPYEQYF
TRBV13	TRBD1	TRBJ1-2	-	TGTGCCAGCAGCTTACGGGGACAGGGGTCCCCCATCTACGGCTACACCTTC	CASSLRGQGSPIYGYTF
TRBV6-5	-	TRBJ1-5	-	TGTGCCAGCAGCAGACAGGAAAATCAGCCCCAGCATTTT	CASSRQENQPQHF
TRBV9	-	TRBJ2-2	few	TGTGCCAGCAGCGAACAGGATAACACCGGGGAGCTGTTTTTT	CASSEQDNTGELFF
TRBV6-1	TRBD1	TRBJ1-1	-	TGTGCCAGCAGTGAATCAGGGACAGGGATGGTCACTGAAGCTTTCTTT	CASSESGTGMVTEAFF
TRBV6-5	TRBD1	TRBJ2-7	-	TGTGTCAGCAGTTACGGCAGGGGGTATTACGAGCAGTACTTC	CVSSYGRGYYEQYF
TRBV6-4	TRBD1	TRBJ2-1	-	TGTGCCAGCAGTACGACAGGGGGCTCGATCAATGAGCAGTTCTTC	CASSTTGGSINEQFF
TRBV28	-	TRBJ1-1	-	TGTGCCAGCAGTCCCCCGCCAACCGGCACTGAAGCTTTCTTT	CASSPPPTGTEAFF
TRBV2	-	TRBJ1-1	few	TGTGCCAGCAGTATCCCATCAGATTTGAACACTGAAGCTTTCTTT	CASSIPSDLNTEAFF
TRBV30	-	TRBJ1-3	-	TGTGCCTGGATGGCAGGGGCGTATGGAAACACCATATATTTT	CAWMAGAYGNTIYF
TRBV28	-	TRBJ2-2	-	TGTGCCAGCAGCTCCTTGGGGGCAGGGCGAACCGGGGAGCTGTTTTTT	CASSSLGAGRTGELFF
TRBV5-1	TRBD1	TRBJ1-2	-	TGCGCCAGCAGCTTAACACCGGGACAGGGGGCTCGGGGCTACACCTTC	CASSLTPGQGARGYTF
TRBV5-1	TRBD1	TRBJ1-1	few	TGCGCCAGCAGCGGGGGACAGCCGGGCACTGAAGCTTTCTTT	CASSGGQPGTEAFF
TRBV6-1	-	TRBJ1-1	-	TGTGCCAGCAGTGAAGGAGGAGGGACTGAAGCTTTCTTT	CASSEGGGTEAFF
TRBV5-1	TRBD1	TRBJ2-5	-	TGCGCCAGCAGCTTGGGAGGGACAGGGGGCCAAGAGACCCAGTACTTC	CASSLGGTGGQETQYF
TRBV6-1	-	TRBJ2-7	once	TGTGCCAGCACTAAGCGCGGAAGCTCCTACGAGCAGTACTTC	CASTKRGSSYEQYF
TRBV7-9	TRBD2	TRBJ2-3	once	TGTGCCAGCAGCGTGCTGCTAGCGGGTCACACAGATACGCAGTATTTT	CASSVLLAGHTDTQYF
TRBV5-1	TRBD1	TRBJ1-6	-	TGCGCCAGCAGTTCCGGCACAGGGGGGACACCCCTCCACTTT	CASSSGTGGTPLHF
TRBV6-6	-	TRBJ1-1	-	TGTGCCAGCAGTCCTAGGTCTCGAGGGGGGGTGGGGAAAGCTTTCTTT	CASSPRSRGGVGKAFF
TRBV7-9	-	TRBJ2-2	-	TGTGCCAGCAGCTCCCGGACAGGGTCCGGGGGGACCGGGGAGCTGTTTTTT	CASSSRTGSGGTGELFF
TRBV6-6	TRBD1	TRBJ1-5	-	TGTGCCAGCAGATCAAGACAGGGAACCAGCAATCAGCCCCAGCATTTT	CASRSRQGTSNQPQHF
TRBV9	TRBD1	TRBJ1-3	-	TGTGCCAGCAGCGAAGGGGACAGGGCGGGTGGAAACACCATATATTTT	CASSEGDRAGGNTIYF
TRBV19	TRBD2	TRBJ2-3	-	TGTGCCAGTAGTATACTAGCGGGGGTTGATACGCAGTATTTT	CASSILAGVDTQYF